Listed below are T cell receptor beta chains from one sample, sequenced in a study of blood T cell repertoires in COVID-19. Data came from immunoSEQ multiplex PCR; TCRdb stores just in-frame clones and leaves some out. Seen here are under 120,000 clones, 75% to 90% observed once, and the top ten hold approximately 31%. Input material: peripheral blood. These receptors all come from a woman aged 80 or over with acute or convalescent COVID-19. CDR3s leave out the opening cysteine and the closing phenylalanine or tryptophan. The order of the fields is V gene, J gene, CDR3 protein.

V: TRBV9
J: TRBJ2-5
CDR3: ASSVGARDSQETQY

V: TRBV6-1
J: TRBJ2-7
CDR3: ASSESASGGTYEQY

V: TRBV3-1/TRBV3-2
J: TRBJ1-2
CDR3: ASSLSGQGLNYGYT

V: TRBV10-3
J: TRBJ1-1
CDR3: AISPSRVRKNTEAF

V: TRBV9
J: TRBJ2-2
CDR3: ASSVAQGAPDTGELF

V: TRBV24-1
J: TRBJ2-7
CDR3: ATSESPGLAGERYEQY

V: TRBV6-5
J: TRBJ1-3
CDR3: ASSRTGEVGNTIY

V: TRBV10-1
J: TRBJ2-2
CDR3: ASGETGQGVTGELF

V: TRBV12-3/TRBV12-4
J: TRBJ1-2
CDR3: ASSGRNYGYT

V: TRBV11-2
J: TRBJ2-1
CDR3: ASSSLAGGLNEQF

V: TRBV10-3
J: TRBJ1-5
CDR3: AISEGTGLDQPQH

V: TRBV3-1/TRBV3-2
J: TRBJ1-2
CDR3: ASSPTGRGNYGYT

V: TRBV27
J: TRBJ1-6
CDR3: ASSLDKSSYNSPLH

V: TRBV6-2/TRBV6-3
J: TRBJ2-1
CDR3: ASSTIRGRGVVEQF

V: TRBV5-1
J: TRBJ1-6
CDR3: ASSPGQGNSPLH

V: TRBV2
J: TRBJ1-5
CDR3: ASSVDAGNQPQH

V: TRBV5-6
J: TRBJ1-2
CDR3: ASSGRAGAKSNYGYT

V: TRBV6-2/TRBV6-3
J: TRBJ1-1
CDR3: ASSHGHRVAADTEAF

V: TRBV10-3
J: TRBJ2-1
CDR3: AISTSGYNEQF

V: TRBV7-6
J: TRBJ2-5
CDR3: ASSSNPGQGGETQY

V: TRBV27
J: TRBJ1-3
CDR3: ASRGGNTIY

V: TRBV7-2
J: TRBJ2-3
CDR3: ASSPHSDTQY

V: TRBV10-1
J: TRBJ2-5
CDR3: ASRDTQETQY

V: TRBV9
J: TRBJ2-7
CDR3: ASGNDRYEQY

V: TRBV3-1/TRBV3-2
J: TRBJ2-1
CDR3: ASSQGQGVGYNEQF

V: TRBV10-3
J: TRBJ1-2
CDR3: AISAQGANGYT

V: TRBV12-2
J: TRBJ1-5
CDR3: ASRHIQANQPQH

V: TRBV10-2
J: TRBJ1-4
CDR3: ASSESRASNLF

V: TRBV5-1
J: TRBJ2-3
CDR3: ASSLLGTSTDTQY

V: TRBV30
J: TRBJ1-1
CDR3: AWKLEGLNTEAF

V: TRBV2
J: TRBJ1-1
CDR3: ASSQATGRTEAF

V: TRBV7-6
J: TRBJ2-7
CDR3: ASSLGATGLFYEQY

V: TRBV30
J: TRBJ2-5
CDR3: AWRGGAETQY

V: TRBV27
J: TRBJ1-2
CDR3: ASSRGQGYT

V: TRBV24-1
J: TRBJ2-4
CDR3: ATSDPKGLAGAKNIQY

V: TRBV6-5
J: TRBJ1-1
CDR3: ASSPRTATNTEAF

V: TRBV5-1
J: TRBJ2-1
CDR3: ASSPRAGGVGEQF

V: TRBV5-6
J: TRBJ1-5
CDR3: ASSLEGQGGFYSNQPQH

V: TRBV14
J: TRBJ1-1
CDR3: ASSQTTSMNTEAF

V: TRBV7-8
J: TRBJ2-3
CDR3: ASSPPRGYTDTQY

V: TRBV5-1
J: TRBJ1-3
CDR3: ASSLGQGGSSGNTIY

V: TRBV30
J: TRBJ2-5
CDR3: AWSVNSQETQY

V: TRBV2
J: TRBJ1-2
CDR3: ASSAGIQQYGYT

V: TRBV6-6
J: TRBJ2-1
CDR3: ATMGGTEINEQF